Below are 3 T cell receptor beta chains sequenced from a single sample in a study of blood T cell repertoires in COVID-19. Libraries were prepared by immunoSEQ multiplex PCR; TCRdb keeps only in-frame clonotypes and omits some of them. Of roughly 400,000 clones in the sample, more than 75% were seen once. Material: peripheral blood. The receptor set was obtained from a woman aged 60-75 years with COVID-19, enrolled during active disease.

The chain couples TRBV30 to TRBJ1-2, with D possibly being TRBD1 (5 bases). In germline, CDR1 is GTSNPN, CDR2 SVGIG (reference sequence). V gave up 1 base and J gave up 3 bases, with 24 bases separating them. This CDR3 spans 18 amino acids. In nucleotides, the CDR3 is TGTGCCTGGAGTGCCCGGGGGACCCACGTTGGGGGACACTATGGCTACACCTTC. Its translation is CAWSARGTHVGGHYGYTF.

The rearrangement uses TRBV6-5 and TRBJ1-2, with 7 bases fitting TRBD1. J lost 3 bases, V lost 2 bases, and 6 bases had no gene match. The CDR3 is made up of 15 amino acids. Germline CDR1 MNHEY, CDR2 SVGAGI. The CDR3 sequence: CASSYTTGADYGYTF. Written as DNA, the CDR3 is TGTGCCAGCAGTTACACCACAGGGGCGGACTATGGCTACACCTTC.

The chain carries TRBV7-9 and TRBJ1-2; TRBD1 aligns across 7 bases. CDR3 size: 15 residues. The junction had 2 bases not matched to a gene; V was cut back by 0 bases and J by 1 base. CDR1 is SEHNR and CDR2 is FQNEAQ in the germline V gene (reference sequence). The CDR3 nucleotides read TGTGCCAGCAGCTTAGCGAGGGACAGTAACTATGGCTACACCTTC. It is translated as CASSLARDSNYGYTF.